One and the same sample provided the 3 T cell receptor beta chains below, sequenced in a study of blood T cell repertoires in COVID-19. TCRdb keeps only in-frame clones here, not all; method: immunoSEQ multiplex PCR. The data hold approximately 60,000 clones, with around 84% observed a single time. The sample was peripheral blood. These receptor sequences come from a man in his 70s with active COVID-19.

The gene calls are TRBV4-1 and TRBJ2-3, with TRBD2 matching over 10 bases. The CDR3 totals 17 residues. The germline V gene has CDR1 MGHRA and CDR2 YSYEKL. V trimming: 4 bases; J trimming: 0 bases; junction bases outside the gene matches: 7. The CDR3 loop is CASSPGLAKTSTDTQYF. CDR3 coding DNA: TGCGCCAGCAGCCCGGGACTAGCGAAAACGAGCACAGATACGCAGTATTTT.

This chain links TRBV6-5 with TRBJ2-1; TRBD1 matches 10 bases. The germline V gene encodes CDR1 MNHEY and CDR2 SVGAGI. The CDR3 runs to 12 residues. The V gene end was trimmed by 4 bases and the J gene end by 10 bases; junction bases not matched to a gene: 1. The CDR3 is CASSSTGGEQFF. The CDR3 coding sequence is TGTGCCAGCAGTTCGACAGGGGGCGAGCAGTTCTTC.

This clone showed up just a few times. CDR3 protein: CASRADSHSNQPQHF. CDR3 nucleotides: TGTGCCAGCAGAGCGGACAGCCATAGCAATCAGCCCCAGCATTTT. The V gene is TRBV2, the J gene TRBJ1-5; possible D gene TRBD1, 6 bases. The CDR3 sequence is 15 residues long. Germline V CDR1 and CDR2: SNHLY, FYNNEI. The V gene lost 6 bases and the J gene lost 0 bases, with 12 bases spanning the gap.